This T cell receptor (beta chain) was identified in a study of blood T cell repertoires in COVID-19. Study-level information: COVID-19 samples from acute and convalescent phases originated in the United States, Italy and Spain. T cells, B-cell-depleted T cells, or PBMCs provided the cDNA or gDNA that served as material.

Per the study methods: Reference gene primer amplification in the assay estimated nucleated cell counts. Sequencing used immunoSEQ multiplex PCR; TCRdb keeps in-frame clones, though not all of them. That table supplies the V and J calls and clone size; D and trimming were determined from the DNA. The repertoire holds approximately 50,000 clones, approximately 83% seen once, with about a tenth in the top ten. V was trimmed by 1 base and J by 1 base, leaving 13 bases between them. CDR1 and CDR2 (germline): MGHDK, SYGVNS. The CDR3 spans 16 residues. This TCR came from a human donor in a cohort sampled during active COVID-19. The chain links TRBV25-1 to TRBJ1-2, with D uncertain. The sequenced material came from peripheral blood. The CDR3 region has the DNA TGTGCCAGCAGTGAATTAGGTACAGAGAATAACTATGGCTACACCTTC. Translated, it gives CASSELGTENNYGYTF.